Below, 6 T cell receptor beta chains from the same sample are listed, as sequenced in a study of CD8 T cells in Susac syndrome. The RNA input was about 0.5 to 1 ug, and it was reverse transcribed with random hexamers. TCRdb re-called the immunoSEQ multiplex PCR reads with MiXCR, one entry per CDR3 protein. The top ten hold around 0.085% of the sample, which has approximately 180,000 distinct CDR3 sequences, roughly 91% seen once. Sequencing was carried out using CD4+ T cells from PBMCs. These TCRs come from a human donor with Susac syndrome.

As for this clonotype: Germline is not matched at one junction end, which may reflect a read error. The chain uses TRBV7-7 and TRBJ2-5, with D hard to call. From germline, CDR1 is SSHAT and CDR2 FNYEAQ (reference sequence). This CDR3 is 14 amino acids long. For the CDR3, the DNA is TGTGCTAGCAGCTTATCCCCAGGAAGAGAGACCCAGTACTTC. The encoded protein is CASSLSPGRETQYF.

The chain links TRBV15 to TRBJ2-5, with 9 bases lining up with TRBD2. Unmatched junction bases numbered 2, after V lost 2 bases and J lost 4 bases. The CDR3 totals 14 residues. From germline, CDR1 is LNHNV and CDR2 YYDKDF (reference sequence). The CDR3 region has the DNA TGTGCCACCAGCAGATATAGCGGGGGAGAGACCCAGTACTTC. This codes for CATSRYSGGETQYF. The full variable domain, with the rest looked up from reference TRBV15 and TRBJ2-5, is DAMVIQNPRYQVTQFGKPVTLSCSQTLNHNVMYWYQQKSSQAPKLLFHYYDKDFNNEADTPDNFQSRRPNTSFCFLDIRSPGLGDTAMYLCATSRYSGGETQYFGPGTRLLVL.

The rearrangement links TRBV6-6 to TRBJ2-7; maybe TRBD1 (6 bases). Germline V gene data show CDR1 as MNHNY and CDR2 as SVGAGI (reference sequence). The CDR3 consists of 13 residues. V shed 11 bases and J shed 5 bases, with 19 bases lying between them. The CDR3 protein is CAGRMAGADEQYF. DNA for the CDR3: TGTGCCGGCCGGATGGCAGGGGCTGACGAGCAGTACTTC.

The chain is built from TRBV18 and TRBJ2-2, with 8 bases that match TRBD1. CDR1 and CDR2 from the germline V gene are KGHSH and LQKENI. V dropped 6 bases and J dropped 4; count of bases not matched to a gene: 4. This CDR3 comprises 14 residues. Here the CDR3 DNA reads TGTGCCAGCTCCGCGGGACAGGTCACCGGGGAGCTGTTTTTT. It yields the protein CASSAGQVTGELFF.

CDR3 protein: CSAKRASGGTDTQYF. The CDR3, as DNA: TGCAGTGCTAAGAGGGCTAGCGGGGGCACAGATACGCAGTATTTT. The chain links TRBV20-1 to TRBJ2-3, with 9 nucleotides matching TRBD2. V gave up 4 bases and J gave up 1 base; unmatched junction bases: 6. Germline CDR1 DFQATT, CDR2 SNEGSKA (reference sequence). This CDR3 is built from 15 residues.

The CDR3 protein is CASSLPLGKGQPQHF. In DNA form, the CDR3 reads TGTGCCAGCAGTTTACCTCTGGGGAAGGGGCAGCCCCAGCATTTT. The rearrangement joins TRBV12-3 or TRBV12-4 to TRBJ1-5; perhaps TRBD1 as D (5 bases). The CDR3 runs to 15 residues. V lost 2 bases and J 7 bases, leaving 15 bases between the germline ends.